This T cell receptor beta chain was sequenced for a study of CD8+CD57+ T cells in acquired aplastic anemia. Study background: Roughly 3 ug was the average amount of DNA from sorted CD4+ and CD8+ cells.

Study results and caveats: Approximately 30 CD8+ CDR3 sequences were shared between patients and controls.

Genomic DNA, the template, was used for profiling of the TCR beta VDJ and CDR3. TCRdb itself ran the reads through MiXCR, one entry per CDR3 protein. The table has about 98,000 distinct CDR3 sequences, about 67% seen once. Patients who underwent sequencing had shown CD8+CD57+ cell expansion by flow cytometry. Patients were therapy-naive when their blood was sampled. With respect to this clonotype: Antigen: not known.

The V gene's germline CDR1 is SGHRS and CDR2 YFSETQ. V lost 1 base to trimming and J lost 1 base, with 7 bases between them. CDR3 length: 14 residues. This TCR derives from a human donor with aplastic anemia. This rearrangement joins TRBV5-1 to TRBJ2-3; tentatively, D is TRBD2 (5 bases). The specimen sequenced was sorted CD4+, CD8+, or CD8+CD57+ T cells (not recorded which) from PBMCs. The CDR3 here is CASSLKGGTDTQYF. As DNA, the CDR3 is TGCGCCAGCAGCTTGAAGGGAGGCACAGATACGCAGTATTTT.